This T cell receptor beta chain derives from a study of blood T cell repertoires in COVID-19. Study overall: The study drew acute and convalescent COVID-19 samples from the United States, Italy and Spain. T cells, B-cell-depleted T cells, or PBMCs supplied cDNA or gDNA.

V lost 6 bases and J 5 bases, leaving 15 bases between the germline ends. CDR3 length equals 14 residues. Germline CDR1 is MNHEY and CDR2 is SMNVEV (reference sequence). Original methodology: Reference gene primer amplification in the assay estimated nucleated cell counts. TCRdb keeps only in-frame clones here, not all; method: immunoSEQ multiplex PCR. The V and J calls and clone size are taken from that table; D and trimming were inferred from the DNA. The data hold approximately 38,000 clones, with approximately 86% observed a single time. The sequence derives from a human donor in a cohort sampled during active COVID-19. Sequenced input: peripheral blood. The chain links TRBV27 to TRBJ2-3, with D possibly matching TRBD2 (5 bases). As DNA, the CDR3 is TGTGCCAGCAGCACCCGCCGGGCGGGAGATACGCAGTATTTT. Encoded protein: CASSTRRAGDTQYF.